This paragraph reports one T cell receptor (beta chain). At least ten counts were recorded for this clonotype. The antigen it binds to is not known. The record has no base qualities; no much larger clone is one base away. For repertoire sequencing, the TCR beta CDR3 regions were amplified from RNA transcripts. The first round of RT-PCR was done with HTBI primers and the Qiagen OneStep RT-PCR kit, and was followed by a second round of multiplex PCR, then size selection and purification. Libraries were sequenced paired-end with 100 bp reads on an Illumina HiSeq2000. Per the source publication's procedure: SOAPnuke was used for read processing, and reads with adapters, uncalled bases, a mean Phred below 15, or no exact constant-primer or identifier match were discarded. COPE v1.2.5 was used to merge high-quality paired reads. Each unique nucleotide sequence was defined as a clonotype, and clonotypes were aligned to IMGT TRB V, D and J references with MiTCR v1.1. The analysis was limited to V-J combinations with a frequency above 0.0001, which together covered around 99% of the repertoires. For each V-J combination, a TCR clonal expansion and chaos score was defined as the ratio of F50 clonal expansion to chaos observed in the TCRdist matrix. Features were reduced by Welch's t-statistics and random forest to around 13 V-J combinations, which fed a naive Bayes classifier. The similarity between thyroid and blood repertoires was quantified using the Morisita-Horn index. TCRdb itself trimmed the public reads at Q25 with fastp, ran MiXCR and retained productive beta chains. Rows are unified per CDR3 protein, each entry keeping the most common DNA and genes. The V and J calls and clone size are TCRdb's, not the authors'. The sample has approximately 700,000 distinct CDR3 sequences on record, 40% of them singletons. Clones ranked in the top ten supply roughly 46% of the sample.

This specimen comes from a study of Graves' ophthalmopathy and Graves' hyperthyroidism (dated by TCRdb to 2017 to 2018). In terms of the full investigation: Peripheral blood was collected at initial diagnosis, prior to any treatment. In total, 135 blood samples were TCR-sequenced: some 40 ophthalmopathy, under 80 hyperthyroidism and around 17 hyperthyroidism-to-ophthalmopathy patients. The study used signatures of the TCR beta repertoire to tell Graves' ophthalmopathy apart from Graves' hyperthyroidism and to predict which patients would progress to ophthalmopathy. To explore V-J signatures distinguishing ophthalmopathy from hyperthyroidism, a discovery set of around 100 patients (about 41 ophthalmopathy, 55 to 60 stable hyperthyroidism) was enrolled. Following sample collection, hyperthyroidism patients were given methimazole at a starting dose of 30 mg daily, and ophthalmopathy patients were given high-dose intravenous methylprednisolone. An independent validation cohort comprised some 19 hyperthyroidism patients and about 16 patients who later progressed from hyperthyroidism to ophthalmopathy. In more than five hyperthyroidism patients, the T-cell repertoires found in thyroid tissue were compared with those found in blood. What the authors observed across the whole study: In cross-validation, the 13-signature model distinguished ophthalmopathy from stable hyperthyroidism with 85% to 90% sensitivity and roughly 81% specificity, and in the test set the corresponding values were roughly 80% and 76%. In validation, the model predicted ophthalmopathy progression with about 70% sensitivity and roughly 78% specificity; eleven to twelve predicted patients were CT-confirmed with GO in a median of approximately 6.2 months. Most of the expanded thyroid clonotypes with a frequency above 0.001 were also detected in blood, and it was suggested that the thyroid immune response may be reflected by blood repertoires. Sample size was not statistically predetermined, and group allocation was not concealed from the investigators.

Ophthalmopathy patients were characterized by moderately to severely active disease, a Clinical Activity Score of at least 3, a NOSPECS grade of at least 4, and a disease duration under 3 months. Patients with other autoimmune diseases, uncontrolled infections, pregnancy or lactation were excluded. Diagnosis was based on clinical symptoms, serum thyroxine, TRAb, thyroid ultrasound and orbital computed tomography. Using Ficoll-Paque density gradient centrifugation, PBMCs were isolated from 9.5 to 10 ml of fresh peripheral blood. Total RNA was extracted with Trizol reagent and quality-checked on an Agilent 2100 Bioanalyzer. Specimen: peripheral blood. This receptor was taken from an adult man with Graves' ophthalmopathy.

The CDR3 here reads CSGTGTGEIVSEAFF. The DNA reads TGCAGCGGGACCGGGACCGGGGAGATTGTGAGTGAAGCTTTCTTT. The chain is made from TRBV29-1 and TRBJ1-1; TRBD1 might be the D gene, on 5 matching bases. V sheds 7 bases and J sheds 7 bases, leaving 25 bases between their ends. CDR1 and CDR2 are read off the germline V gene as SQVTM and ANQGSEA. The CDR3 has 15 amino acids, counting the end cysteine and phenylalanine. Only CDR3 DNA is held: 45 bases, read in frame from base 1.